Each of the 8 T cell receptor beta chains below was sequenced from the same sample in a study of regulatory T cells in long-lasting Graves disease. The sample's time point: newly diagnosed GD, antithyroid drugs for less than 3 months. Preparation of the TCR library used RNA extracted from PBMCs. According to the study, TCR beta libraries were built with iRepertoire HTBI primers and CDR3-region Arm-PCR. MiXCR, run by TCRdb on the multiplex PCR reads, gives a single entry per CDR3 protein. The sample has fewer than 350,000 distinct CDR3 sequences, roughly 18% seen once. The material sequenced was peripheral blood mononuclear cells (PBMCs), taken at new diagnosis, from a patient treated with antithyroid drugs. These receptor sequences come from a female donor with Graves disease.

About this clonotype: This is likely a read error, given that the CDR3 carries no conserved phenylalanine or tryptophan at its end. V usage is TRBV7-8 and J usage is TRBJ2-3; 7 bases line up with TRBD2. The V gene's germline CDR1 is SGHVS and CDR2 FQNEAQ. The length of the CDR3 is 14 residues. With 4 bases clipped from V and 4 bases from J, the junction kept 5 bases outside the gene matches. The CDR3 DNA is TGTGCCAGCAGCTCGCGCGGGAGCGCAGATACGCAGTATATT. Translating it yields CASSSRGSADTQYI.

This clonotype was found many times. The V gene is TRBV12-3 or TRBV12-4, the J gene TRBJ2-5, with D uncertain. The CDR3 contains 15 residues. Trimming took 3 bases from V and 5 from J, leaving 16 bases between them. DNA of the CDR3: TGTGCCAGCAGTTTGTCTAGAAACACCTGGGAGACCCAGTACTTC. Translating gives CASSLSRNTWETQYF.

The gene calls are TRBV6-1 and TRBJ2-2, with TRBD1 identical over 10 bases. Trimming at V came to 6 bases and at J to 4 bases, leaving 5 bases not matched to a gene. The CDR3 runs 15 residues. Germline V CDR1 and CDR2: MNHNS, SASEGT. In nucleotides, the CDR3 is TGTGCCAGCAGGCATGACAGGGGGCGCACCGGGGAGCTGTTTTTT. Translation gives CASRHDRGRTGELFF.

This clonotype appeared many times. The chain carries TRBV20-1 and TRBJ2-1, with 8 bases aligning to TRBD2. CDR1 DFQATT and CDR2 SNEGSKA come from the germline V gene (reference sequence). The CDR3 loop spans 15 amino acids. CDR3 DNA sequence: TGCTCCCTACCCCTAGGCGGGAGGAACCGTGAAGAGCAGTTCTTC. It translates to CSLPLGGRNREEQFF.

In this sample, this clonotype turned up a few times. A clone one base away is much larger, so this may be a read error. The genes are TRBV28 and TRBJ2-7, with 8 bases matching TRBD2. The germline V gene has CDR1 MDHEN and CDR2 SYDVKM. The CDR3 consists of 14 residues. The CDR3 protein is CASSLFGRAGEQCF. The CDR3 nucleotides read TGTGCCAGCAGTTTATTCGGGAGGGCTGGCGAGCAGTGCTTC.

The rearrangement joins TRBV28 to TRBJ1-2; weak D call: TRBD1 (5 bases). CDR1 and CDR2 from the germline V gene are MDHEN and SYDVKM. Trimming removed 6 bases from V and 9 bases from J, with 17 bases in between. There are 13 residues in the CDR3. The CDR3: CASSPPQGMSYTF. CDR3 bases: TGTGCCAGCAGCCCCCCGCAGGGTATGAGCTACACCTTC.

This clonotype came up many times. The CDR3 DNA reads as TGTGCCAGCTCCCGGCTAGCCAAAAACATTCAGTACTTC. This codes for CASSRLAKNIQYF. The J gene is TRBJ2-4, the V gene TRBV7-2; D gene uncertain. CDR1 SGHTA and CDR2 FQGNSA come from the germline V gene. CDR3 length equals 13 residues. Trimming stripped 8 bases from V and 0 bases from J, with 8 bases between. Using reference TRBV7-2 and TRBJ2-4 for the parts outside the CDR3, the full variable domain is GAGVSQSPSNKVTEKGKDVELRCDPISGHTALYWYRQSLGQGLEFLIYFQGNSAPDKSGLPSDRFSAERTGGSVSTLTIQRTQQEDSAVYLCASSRLAKNIQYFGAGTRLSVL.

A remark on this clonotype: It may be a read error: a sequence one base away is much more abundant. V gene TRBV6-1 combines with J gene TRBJ1-1; 8 bases are a match to TRBD1. This CDR3 is built from 14 residues. CDR1 is MNHNS and CDR2 is SASEGT in the germline V gene. The CDR3 region is CASSETGDVAEASF. The CDR3 DNA is TGTGCCAGCAGCGAGACAGGGGATGTGGCTGAAGCTTCCTTT.